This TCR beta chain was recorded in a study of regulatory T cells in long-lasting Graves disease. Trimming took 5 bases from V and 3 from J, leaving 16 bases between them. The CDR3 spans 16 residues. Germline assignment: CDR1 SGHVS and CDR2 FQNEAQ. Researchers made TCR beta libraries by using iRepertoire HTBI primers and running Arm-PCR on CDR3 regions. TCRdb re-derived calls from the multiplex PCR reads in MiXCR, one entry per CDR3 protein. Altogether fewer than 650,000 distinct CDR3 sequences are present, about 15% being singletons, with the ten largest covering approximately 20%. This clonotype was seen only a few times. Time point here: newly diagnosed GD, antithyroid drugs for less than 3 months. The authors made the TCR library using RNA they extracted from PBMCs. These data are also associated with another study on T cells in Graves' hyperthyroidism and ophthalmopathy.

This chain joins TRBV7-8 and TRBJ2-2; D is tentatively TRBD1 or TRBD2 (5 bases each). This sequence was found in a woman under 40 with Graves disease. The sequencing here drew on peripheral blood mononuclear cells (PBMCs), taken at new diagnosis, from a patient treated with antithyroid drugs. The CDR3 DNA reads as TGTGCCAGCAGCCCCCCCCGGGGCAGTCACACCGGGGAGCTGTTTTTT. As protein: CASSPPRGSHTGELFF.